The clone carrying this T cell receptor beta chain was detected only a few times. The antigen remains unidentified. The V gene's germline CDR1 is SGHRS and CDR2 YFSETQ. Trimming removed 0 bases at V and 4 bases at J, with 13 bases between. The CDR3 consists of 15 residues. These data originate in a study of cytomegalovirus exposure and HLA in healthy donors. Looking at the study overall: Earlier sequencing of 150 million to 200 million T cells yielded under 120 million unique TCR beta sequences. Study-level points and caveats: Overall, some 160 TCR beta chains were annotated as cytomegalovirus-associated. A later analysis by the authors found several of the most significant clusters apparently linked to common viral pathogens. Owing to their indistinguishability, certain V segments, notably TRBV6-2 and TRBV6-3, were excluded.

The primer mix had 60 Vbeta and 13 Jbeta primers. Profiled with immunoSEQ multiplex PCR; TCRdb holds only in-frame clones, not every one. Of more than 85,000 clones in the sample, about 15% are singletons; the top ten hold 0.83%. The sequence was collected from a female donor in good health and CMV-seronegative. The material sequenced was PBMCs. This chain joins TRBV5-1 and TRBJ1-2, with a possible D match to TRBD1 (5 bases). Written as DNA, the CDR3 is TGCGCCAGCAGCTTGGGTGCCGGGGGTAGCTATGGCTACACCTTC. Protein sequence: CASSLGAGGSYGYTF.